This TCR beta chain was captured by sequencing in a study of shared clonotypes between healthy human individuals. Genomic DNA belonging to each subset was distributed in equal measure over several immunoSEQ plates. Per sorted-subset replicate PCR, input was 150 to 250 ng DNA, representing about 29,000 T cell genomes. The authors' processing: With immunoSEQ giving junction-only sequences and no quality scores, filtering differed. Here immunoSEQ multiplex PCR was the method, and the copy in TCRdb shows in-frame clones only, minus some. The DNA gave D and trimming, while V, J and clone size come from that table. In the table there are hundreds of thousands of clones, more than 95% of which are singletons. V trimming: 0 bases; J trimming: 5 bases; junction bases outside the gene matches: 3. This CDR3 spans 16 amino acids. Germline V gene lookup returns CDR1 SGHRS and CDR2 YFSETQ. The healthy adult donors were HIV-negative and reported no recent acute infections or vaccinations.

The sequenced sample was naive CD4+ T cells sorted from blood. This sample's subset: CD45RA+ positively selected. The receptor was derived from a woman aged 25-40 years in good health. This chain joins TRBV5-1 and TRBJ2-5; TRBD2 matches 14 bases. For the CDR3, the DNA is TGCGCCAGCAGCTTGGGACTAGCGGGAGGGCTGGAGACCCAGTACTTC. Translation gives CASSLGLAGGLETQYF.